These 32 T cell receptor beta chains came from one sample sequenced in a study of shared clonotypes between healthy human individuals. Produced via immunoSEQ multiplex PCR; TCRdb's table is partial and in-frame only. The sample yields about 510,000 clones, about four fifths seen once. The sample was PBMCs. These TCRs come from a woman aged 40 to 50 in good health. Some clones in this sample may be carry-over from other donors' samples.

The gene calls are TRBV11-3 and TRBJ2-2; possibly TRBD2 for D (5 bases). The CDR3 runs 15 residues. CDR1 is SGHNT and CDR2 is YENEEA in the germline V gene. The germline V and J ends were trimmed by 4 bases and 4 bases, with 13 bases remaining between them. The CDR3 is CASSSGWAGTGELFF. In DNA form, the CDR3 reads TGTGCCAGCAGCTCCGGGTGGGCGGGCACCGGGGAGCTGTTTTTT. The full variable domain, its missing parts supplied by reference TRBV11-3 and TRBJ2-2, is EAGVVQSPRYKIIEKKQPVAFWCNPISGHNTLYWYLQNLGQGPELLIRYENEEAVDDSQLPKDRFSAERLKGVDSTLKIQPAELGDSAVYLCASSSGWAGTGELFFGEGSRLTVL.

This chain joins TRBV9 and TRBJ2-1; 9 positions match TRBD2. V was clipped by 3 bases and J by 2 bases; unmatched bases: 3. The CDR3 length is 15 residues. Germline V gives CDR1 SGDLS, CDR2 YYNGEE. In DNA, the CDR3 is TGTGCCAGCAGCGGACTAGCGGCTGCCTACAATGAGCAGTTCTTC. It encodes CASSGLAAAYNEQFF.

The rearrangement joins TRBV6-5 to TRBJ2-5; TRBD2 aligns across 13 bases. The V gene's germline CDR1 is MNHEY and CDR2 SVGAGI. Losses at the gene ends were 6 bases for V and 4 bases for J; bases not matched to a gene: 5. The CDR3 is made up of 15 amino acids. This chain's CDR3 is CASSLTSGRAETQYF. The CDR3, as DNA: TGTGCCAGCAGCCTTACTAGCGGGAGGGCAGAGACCCAGTACTTC.

The rearrangement links TRBV28 to TRBJ1-3, with 7 bases identical to TRBD1. Germline V CDR1 and CDR2: MDHEN, SYDVKM. J was trimmed by 4 bases and V by 5 bases; bases with no gene match: 8. This CDR3 has 15 amino acids. The DNA of the CDR3 is TGTGCCAGCAGTACAGACAGGGATGGCGGAAACACCATATATTTT. It is translated as CASSTDRDGGNTIYF.

J is TRBJ2-1 and V is TRBV27; 12 bases are shared with TRBD2. The CDR3 has 13 residues. The germline gives CDR1 MNHEY, CDR2 SMNVEV (reference sequence). J was trimmed by 8 bases and V by 6 bases; bases with no gene match: 2. This chain's CDR3 is CASRRLAGDEQFF. DNA for the CDR3: TGTGCCAGCAGACGACTAGCGGGAGATGAGCAGTTCTTC.

The chain couples TRBV10-1 to TRBJ2-1; D is unclear. V lost 1 base and J 9 bases, leaving 4 bases between the germline ends. Germline CDR1 and CDR2: WNHNN and SYGVQD (reference sequence). The CDR3 length is 11 residues. The CDR3 sequence is CASSEWGEQFF. CDR3 nucleotide sequence: TGCGCCAGCAGTGAGTGGGGTGAGCAGTTCTTC.

The chain uses TRBV5-1 and TRBJ2-1; 10 bases map to TRBD2. Looked up from germline, CDR1 is SGHRS and CDR2 is YFSETQ. The trim removed 2 bases at V and 9 bases at J, leaving 11 bases unmatched. The CDR3 sequence is 16 residues long. The CDR3 sequence: CASSFGGASGSVEQFF. In DNA, the CDR3 is TGCGCCAGCAGCTTTGGTGGGGCTAGCGGGAGTGTTGAGCAGTTCTTC.

About this clone itself: Other DNA sequences in the sample encode the same CDR3. This chain uses TRBV27 with TRBJ2-2; D not certain. Germline lookup yields CDR1 MNHEY and CDR2 SMNVEV (reference sequence). The CDR3 runs 13 residues. V was clipped by 3 bases and J by 3 bases, with 5 bases between them. The CDR3 here is CASSFSHTGELFF. CDR3 bases: TGTGCCAGCAGTTTTAGTCACACCGGGGAGCTGTTTTTT.

The chain is built from TRBV6-1 and TRBJ1-3; tentatively, D is TRBD1 (5 bases). CDR3 length equals 18 residues. V lost 2 bases, J lost 4 bases, and 21 bases lay in between. Germline V CDR1 and CDR2: MNHNS, SASEGT. CDR3 amino acids: CASSERRLGGYGGNTIYF. As DNA, the CDR3 is TGTGCCAGCAGTGAACGACGATTGGGGGGTTACGGGGGAAACACCATATATTTT.

This chain joins TRBV11-2 and TRBJ2-1; tentatively, D is TRBD1 (6 bases). Trimming took off 5 bases at V and 0 bases at J, with 11 bases between the two ends. Germline V gene sequence: CDR1 SGHAT, CDR2 FQNNGV. The CDR3 contains 15 residues. In DNA, the CDR3 is TGTGCCAGCAGCCGTAGGACAGCCTCCTACAATGAGCAGTTCTTC. Protein product: CASSRRTASYNEQFF.

The rearrangement links TRBV30 to TRBJ2-6, with D uncertain. Per the germline V gene, CDR1 is GTSNPN and CDR2 is SVGIG (reference sequence). V dropped 1 base and J dropped 5 bases, with 15 bases sitting between them. The CDR3 runs to 16 residues. This CDR3 is CAWSAGRQSRANVLTF. CDR3 bases: TGTGCCTGGAGTGCCGGGCGTCAAAGTCGGGCCAACGTCCTGACTTTC.

The J gene is TRBJ2-1, the V gene TRBV19, with TRBD2 as a possible D gene (5 bases). The CDR3 loop spans 13 amino acids. Germline values: CDR1 LNHDA, CDR2 SQIVND (reference sequence). Trimming cost V 3 bases and J 3 bases, with 6 bases left between them. DNA of the CDR3: TGTGCCAGTAGTATCGGGGTCTACAATGAGCAGTTCTTC. Translated: CASSIGVYNEQFF.

This chain uses TRBV4-3 with TRBJ2-7; 10 positions match TRBD1. The germline V gene encodes CDR1 LGHNA and CDR2 YSLEER. V shed 0 bases and J 2 bases; nucleotides not matched to a gene: 7. The CDR3 extends over 17 amino acids. The CDR3 DNA is TGCGCCAGCAGCCAAGAGACGGGACAGGGGAACCCCTACGAGCAGTACTTC. Translating gives CASSQETGQGNPYEQYF.

The V gene is TRBV11-2, the J gene TRBJ2-3, with TRBD2 matching over 14 bases. Germline V gives CDR1 SGHAT, CDR2 FQNNGV. The CDR3 totals 19 residues. With V trimmed by 5 bases and J by 2 bases, 12 bases remained unmatched. CDR3 in DNA: TGTGCCAGCAGCGCGGGACTAGCGGGAGCCGGCGACTACACAGATACGCAGTATTTT. It codes for CASSAGLAGAGDYTDTQYF.

In the case of this clone: The junction departs from the called germline gene at one end, perhaps through a read error. This chain joins TRBV7-7 and TRBJ2-1; the D is unclear. Germline-derived CDR1 and CDR2 are SSHAT and FNYEAQ (reference sequence). This CDR3 contains 15 residues. This CDR3 reads CASSLGSSSYNEQFF. CDR3 nucleotides: TGTGCTAGCAGCTTGGGGTCGAGCTCCTACAATGAGCAGTTCTTC.

A remark on this clone: This may stem from a read error, because a much larger clone lies one nucleotide away. Other DNA sequences in this sample translate to the same CDR3. The gene calls are TRBV5-1 and TRBJ1-1, with D perhaps matching TRBD1 (5 bases). The CDR3 covers 15 residues. Germline assignment: CDR1 SGHRS and CDR2 YFSETQ. CDR3 residues: CASTLGGLVNTEAFF. The CDR3 DNA reads TGCGCCAGCACCCTGGGGGGGTTGGTGAACACTGAGGCTTTCTTT. The full variable domain, rest sourced from reference TRBV5-1 and TRBJ1-1, is KAGVTQTPRYLIKTRGQQVTLSCSPISGHRSVSWYQQTPGQGLQFLFEYFSETQRNKGNFPGRFSGRQFSNSRSEMNVSTLELGDSALYLCASTLGGLVNTEAFFGQGTRLTVV.

The CDR3 coding sequence is TGTGCCAGTAGTCTCCCGTTTGGAAGCGCGGTAGACCATGAGCAGTTCTTC. The encoded protein is CASSLPFGSAVDHEQFF. The gene calls are TRBV19 and TRBJ2-1; D is undetermined. CDR3 length equals 17 residues. Germline V CDR1 and CDR2: LNHDA, SQIVND (reference sequence). V was shortened by 5 bases and J by 8 bases, with 25 bases between the two germline ends.

This chain connects TRBV25-1 to TRBJ2-1; TRBD2 matches 13 bases. V gave up 2 bases and J gave up 5 bases; unmatched junction bases: 3. CDR3 length: 16 amino acids. Germline CDR1 is MGHDK and CDR2 is SYGVNS. CDR3 in amino acids: CASSEPGLAGDNEQFF. The CDR3 DNA is TGTGCCAGCAGTGAACCTGGACTAGCGGGGGACAATGAGCAGTTCTTC. Variable domain in full (rest from reference TRBV25-1 and TRBJ2-1): EADIYQTPRYLVIGTGKKITLECSQTMGHDKMYWYQQDPGMELHLIHYSYGVNSTEKGDLSSESTVSRIRTEHFPLTLESARPSHTSQYLCASSEPGLAGDNEQFFGPGTRLTVL.

This clone has only one observation. The J gene is TRBJ2-3, the V gene TRBV6-5; D is undetermined. Trimming cost V 0 bases and J 6 bases, with 10 bases left between them. This CDR3 has 14 residues. The germline gives CDR1 MNHEY, CDR2 SVGAGI. CDR3: CASSYSRLADTQYF. In DNA form, the CDR3 reads TGTGCCAGCAGTTACTCGCGACTGGCCGATACGCAGTATTTT.

The genes are TRBV27 and TRBJ1-3; possibly TRBD1 for D (6 bases). The V gene's germline CDR1 is MNHEY and CDR2 SMNVEV (reference sequence). Deletions cut 2 bases from V and 11 bases from J, with 22 bases between. This CDR3 comprises 16 residues. The DNA for the CDR3 is TGTGCCAGCAGTTTACACGGGTGGGACACCGGGGCCCCCATATATTTT. Protein: CASSLHGWDTGAPIYF.

This chain uses TRBV5-1 with TRBJ2-7, with 8 bases fitting TRBD1. V dropped 5 bases and J dropped 3; count of bases not matched to a gene: 7. Germline V lookup: CDR1 SGHRS, CDR2 YFSETQ. The CDR3 spans 14 residues. The CDR3: CASRAAGQVYEQYF. The CDR3 nucleotides are TGCGCCAGCAGGGCCGCGGGACAGGTCTACGAGCAGTACTTC.

This clone was counted between two and nine times. The same CDR3 arises from other DNA sequences in this sample as well. The chain joins TRBV19 to TRBJ2-7; D ambiguous. Trimming took 1 base from V and 6 from J, leaving 4 bases between them. Germline CDR1 is LNHDA and CDR2 is SQIVND (reference sequence). There are 11 residues in the CDR3. This chain's CDR3 is CASSIGGEQYF. The CDR3 nucleotides read TGTGCCAGTAGTATAGGGGGCGAGCAGTACTTC.

This clone showed up just a few times. The sample carries other DNA sequences with the same CDR3. The chain uses TRBV19 and TRBJ2-6; D may be TRBD2 (6 bases). From germline, CDR1 is LNHDA and CDR2 SQIVND (reference sequence). The germline V and J ends were trimmed by 5 bases and 1 base, with 9 bases remaining between them. The CDR3 consists of 15 residues. This CDR3 reads CASSPRGSGANVLTF. Written as DNA, the CDR3 is TGTGCCAGTAGTCCCCGGGGGTCTGGGGCCAACGTCCTGACTTTC.

The chain links TRBV9 to TRBJ2-1, with D perhaps TRBD2 (6 bases). The CDR3 loop spans 16 amino acids. The germline V and J ends were trimmed by 2 bases and 2 bases, with 14 bases remaining between them. Germline loops: CDR1 SGDLS, CDR2 YYNGEE. The CDR3 is CASSVSGGTTYNEQFF. The CDR3, as DNA: TGTGCCAGCAGCGTTTCCGGGGGAACCACCTACAATGAGCAGTTCTTC.

The chain links TRBV27 to TRBJ2-6; possibly TRBD2 for D (5 bases). V was clipped by 6 bases and J by 1 base, with 10 bases between them. CDR1 is MNHEY, CDR2 SMNVEV, per germline (reference sequence). CDR3 size: 15 residues. The CDR3: CASRRPGSGANVLTF. Here the CDR3 DNA reads TGTGCCAGCAGACGCCCGGGGTCTGGGGCCAACGTCCTGACTTTC.

The chain uses TRBV19 and TRBJ2-1, with D possibly matching TRBD2 (5 bases). V lost 5 bases, J lost 0 bases, and 20 bases lay in between. Germline V gene sequence: CDR1 LNHDA, CDR2 SQIVND (reference sequence). The CDR3 runs to 18 residues. Here the CDR3 reads CASSSLGGSVSSYNEQFF. The CDR3, as DNA: TGTGCCAGTAGTTCCCTTGGAGGTAGCGTGAGCTCCTACAATGAGCAGTTCTTC. The full variable domain, rest sourced from reference TRBV19 and TRBJ2-1, is DGGITQSPKYLFRKEGQNVTLSCEQNLNHDAMYWYRQDPGQGLRLIYYSQIVNDFQKGDIAEGYSVSREKKESFPLTVTSAQKNPTAFYLCASSSLGGSVSSYNEQFFGPGTRLTVL.

The chain employs TRBV9 and TRBJ1-1, with 10 bases lining up with TRBD1. J gave up 4 bases and V 3 bases, and 24 bases lay outside the gene matches. CDR1 is SGDLS, CDR2 YYNGEE, per germline. The CDR3 spans 21 residues. This CDR3 reads CASSEAPGGQGILRPSTEAFF. DNA for the CDR3: TGTGCCAGCAGCGAAGCGCCCGGGGGACAGGGGATCCTCCGGCCGAGCACTGAAGCTTTCTTT.

V is TRBV11-1 and J is TRBJ2-1, with 9 bases identical to TRBD1. V shed 3 bases, J shed 5 bases, and the junction held 5 bases outside the gene matches. Per germline, CDR1 SGHAT and CDR2 FQDESV (reference sequence). The CDR3 length is 15 residues. The CDR3 region is CASSFRDRDNNEQFF. The CDR3 DNA is TGTGCCAGCAGCTTCCGGGACAGGGACAACAATGAGCAGTTCTTC. The whole variable domain, filled in from reference TRBV11-1 and TRBJ2-1, reads EAEVAQSPRYKITEKSQAVAFWCDPISGHATLYWYRQILGQGPELLVQFQDESVVDDSQLPKDRFSAERLKGVDSTLKIQPAELGDSAMYLCASSFRDRDNNEQFFGPGTRLTVL.

The J gene is TRBJ1-3, the V gene TRBV25-1, with no clear D. The germline V and J ends were trimmed by 9 bases and 4 bases, with 16 bases remaining between them. Germline V gene sequence: CDR1 MGHDK, CDR2 SYGVNS. This CDR3 comprises 14 residues. The DNA for the CDR3 is TGTGCCAGTTCCTGGGCCGGGAGGGGAAACACCATATATTTT. It codes for CASSWAGRGNTIYF.

This clone has ten or more counts. The chain couples TRBV30 to TRBJ1-6; D not resolved. Germline V gene lookup returns CDR1 GTSNPN and CDR2 SVGIG (reference sequence). The CDR3 extends over 13 amino acids. V was shortened by 0 bases and J by 8 bases, with 8 bases between the two germline ends. CDR3 protein: CAWSVSEDSPLHF. CDR3 sequence (DNA): TGTGCCTGGAGTGTAAGTGAGGATTCACCCCTCCACTTT.

The chain uses TRBV7-9 and TRBJ2-7; D might be TRBD2 (6 bases). Looked up from germline, CDR1 is SEHNR and CDR2 is FQNEAQ (reference sequence). The V end was cut by 5 bases, the J end by 6 bases, with 11 bases between. The CDR3 is 12 amino acids. The DNA of the CDR3 is TGTGCCAGCAGCCCAGGCGGGGTCGAGCAGTACTTC. As protein: CASSPGGVEQYF.

Details on this clone: Different DNA sequences within this sample yield the same CDR3. The chain joins TRBV6-5 to TRBJ2-7; 10 positions match TRBD2. Per the germline V gene, CDR1 is MNHEY and CDR2 is SVGAGI. V lost 6 bases, J lost 2 bases, and 1 base stayed unmatched. The CDR3 runs to 13 residues. Here the CDR3 reads CASRLAGTYEQYF. The CDR3 bases are TGTGCCAGCAGACTAGCGGGGACCTACGAGCAGTACTTC.